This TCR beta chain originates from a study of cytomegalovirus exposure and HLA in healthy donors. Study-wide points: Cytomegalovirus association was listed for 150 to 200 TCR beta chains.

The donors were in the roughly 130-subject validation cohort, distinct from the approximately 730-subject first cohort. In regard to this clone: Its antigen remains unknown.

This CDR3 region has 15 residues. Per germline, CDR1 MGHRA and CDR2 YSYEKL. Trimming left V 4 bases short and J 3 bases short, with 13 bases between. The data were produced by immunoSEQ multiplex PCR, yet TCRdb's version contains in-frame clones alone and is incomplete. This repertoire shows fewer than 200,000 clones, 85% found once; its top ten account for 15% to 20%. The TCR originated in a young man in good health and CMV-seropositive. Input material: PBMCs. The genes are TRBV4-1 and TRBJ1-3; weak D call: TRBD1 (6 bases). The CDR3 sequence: CASSRTGFGGNTIYF. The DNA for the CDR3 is TGCGCCAGCAGCCGCACAGGGTTCGGTGGAAACACCATATATTTT.